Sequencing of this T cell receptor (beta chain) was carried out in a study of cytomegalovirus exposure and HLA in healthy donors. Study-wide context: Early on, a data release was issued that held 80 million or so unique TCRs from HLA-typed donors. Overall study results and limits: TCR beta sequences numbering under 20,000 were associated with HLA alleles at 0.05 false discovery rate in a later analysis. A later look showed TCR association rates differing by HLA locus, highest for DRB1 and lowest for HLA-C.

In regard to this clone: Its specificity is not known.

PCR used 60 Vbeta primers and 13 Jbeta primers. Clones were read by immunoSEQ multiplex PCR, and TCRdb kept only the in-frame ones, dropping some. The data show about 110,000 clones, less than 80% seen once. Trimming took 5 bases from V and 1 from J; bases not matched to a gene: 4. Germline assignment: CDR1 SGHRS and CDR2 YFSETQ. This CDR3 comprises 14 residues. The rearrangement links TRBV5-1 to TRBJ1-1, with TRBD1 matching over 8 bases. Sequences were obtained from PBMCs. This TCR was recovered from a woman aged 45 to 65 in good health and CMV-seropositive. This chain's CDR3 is CASRDQGANTEAFF. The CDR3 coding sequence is TGCGCCAGCAGGGATCAGGGGGCGAACACTGAAGCTTTCTTT.